These 11 T cell receptor beta chains were sequenced from one sample in a study of Ad26.COV2.S vaccination and SARS-CoV-2 variants. Method: immunoSEQ multiplex PCR; TCRdb's copy keeps in-frame clones and lacks some. The sample holds fewer than 800,000 clones; 89% are singletons and the top ten take around 1.4%. Treatment defined: 19 received Ad26.COV2.S at low or high dose, single or two shots; about 5 received placebo; per-sample allocation not given. Sampling was done on day 63 after the first vaccine or placebo injection. The material sequenced was peripheral blood, taken in a trial of Ad26.COV2.S vaccine versus placebo. These receptors were obtained from a person aged 18 to 59 who received the Ad26.COV2.S COVID-19 vaccine or a placebo.

The chain is built from TRBV24-1 and TRBJ2-3; a possible D gene is TRBD2 (6 bases). The CDR3 is 13 amino acids. From germline, CDR1 is KGHDR and CDR2 SFDVKD. V was clipped by 1 base and J by 11 bases, with 12 bases between them. CDR3 coding DNA: TGTGCCACCAGTGATTTCGGGGGAACCCAGCAGTATTTT. Amino acids: CATSDFGGTQQYF.

The chain has TRBV19 and TRBJ1-1; TRBD1 aligns across 8 bases. The junction had 1 base not matched to a gene; V was cut back by 6 bases and J by 1 base. The CDR3 sequence is 13 residues long. CDR1 and CDR2 from the germline V gene are LNHDA and SQIVND (reference sequence). CDR3 residues: CASSGQGNTEAFF. The CDR3 DNA follows: TGTGCCAGTAGCGGACAGGGGAACACTGAAGCTTTCTTT.

Of note for this clone: This same CDR3 is encoded by further DNA sequences in the sample. The chain employs TRBV14 and TRBJ1-2; no clear D. The CDR3 runs 12 residues. V lost 1 base to trimming and J lost 4 bases, with 4 bases between them. Looked up from germline, CDR1 is SGHDN and CDR2 is FVKESK. CDR3 amino acids: CASSQGGYGYTF. In DNA, the CDR3 is TGTGCCAGCAGCCAAGGGGGCTATGGCTACACCTTC.

This clone was detected only a few times. This chain uses TRBV7-9 with TRBJ2-7; D might be TRBD1 or TRBD2, each matching 5 bases. The ends were cut back, 3 bases at V and 5 bases at J, with 11 bases in the middle. The germline CDR1 and CDR2 sequences are SEHNR and FQNEAQ (reference sequence). CDR3 size: 13 residues. The CDR3 here is CASSFPGSHEQYF. The CDR3 DNA is TGTGCCAGCAGCTTTCCAGGGAGCCACGAGCAGTACTTC.

The chain is built from TRBV10-3 and TRBJ1-5; D uncertain. Germline CDR1 is ENHRY and CDR2 is SYGVKD. The CDR3 spans 14 residues. V was trimmed by 0 bases and J by 6 bases, leaving 9 bases between them. CDR3 in DNA: TGTGCCATCAGTGAGTCTCTGGGTGCTCAGCCCCAGCATTTT. Translated, it gives CAISESLGAQPQHF.

In this sample, this clone turned up once. The V call is TRBV29-1, the J call TRBJ2-7, with D perhaps TRBD2 (5 bases). This CDR3 comprises 13 residues. Per the germline V gene, CDR1 is SQVTM and CDR2 is ANQGSEA. V lost 6 bases and J 6 bases, leaving 18 bases between the germline ends. DNA of the CDR3: TGCAGCGTAGCACCTTTAAGAGAGGGCGAGCAGTACTTC. Encoded protein: CSVAPLREGEQYF.

This clone was observed once. V and J are TRBV14 and TRBJ2-7; maybe TRBD2 (6 bases). The V and J ends lost 2 bases and 8 bases respectively, with 22 bases between them. Germline lookup yields CDR1 SGHDN and CDR2 FVKESK. The CDR3 contains 16 residues. CDR3 residues: CASSQPSSEGLLKQYF. DNA for the CDR3: TGTGCCAGCAGCCAACCCTCGTCGGAGGGTTTACTGAAGCAGTACTTC.

CDR3 DNA sequence: TGTGCCAGCAGCTTAGTGACTAGCGGGAGGCTGTACAATGAGCAGTTCTTC. It translates to CASSLVTSGRLYNEQFF. The chain recombines TRBV7-8 with TRBJ2-1; 13 bases are shared with TRBD2. The CDR3 extends over 17 amino acids. Germline lookup yields CDR1 SGHVS and CDR2 FQNEAQ. V trimming: 1 base; J trimming: 4 bases; junction bases outside the gene matches: 4. Variable domain in full (rest from reference TRBV7-8 and TRBJ2-1): GAGVSQSPRYKVAKRGQDVALRCDPISGHVSLFWYQQALGQGPEFLTYFQNEAQLDKSGLPSDRFFAERPEGSVSTLKIQRTQQEDSAVYLCASSLVTSGRLYNEQFFGPGTRLTVL.

The V call is TRBV4-1, the J call TRBJ1-2, with D hard to call. The V gene lost 0 bases and the J gene lost 8 bases, with 16 bases spanning the gap. CDR3 length: 15 residues. CDR1 and CDR2 (germline): MGHRA, YSYEKL. CDR3 in amino acids: CASSQEGRLPNGYTF. CDR3 sequence (DNA): TGCGCCAGCAGCCAAGAAGGTAGATTACCGAACGGCTACACCTTC.

V usage is TRBV18 and J usage is TRBJ1-4, with TRBD1 matching 8 bases. Germline V gene data show CDR1 as KGHSH and CDR2 as LQKENI. The CDR3 length is 14 residues. J gave up 7 bases and V 5 bases, and 6 bases lay outside the gene matches. The CDR3 DNA is TGTGCCAGCTCAGCCGGGACAGGCTCTGAAAAACTGTTTTTT. Protein sequence: CASSAGTGSEKLFF.

This rearrangement joins TRBV7-9 to TRBJ2-7, with D possibly matching TRBD1 (7 bases). Germline values: CDR1 SEHNR, CDR2 FQNEAQ (reference sequence). Trimming took off 0 bases at V and 5 bases at J, with 14 bases between the two ends. This CDR3 is 15 amino acids long. CDR3 coding DNA: TGTGCCAGCAGCTTAGCCCTGACAGGGAGGCACGAGCAGTACTTC. Translation gives CASSLALTGRHEQYF.